Following are 21 T cell receptor beta chains from one sample sequenced in a study of blood T cell repertoires in COVID-19. TCRdb keeps only in-frame clones here, not all; method: immunoSEQ multiplex PCR. The sample yields 200,000 to 300,000 clones, almost 85% seen once. Sequencing was performed on PBMCs or T cells enriched from blood (not recorded which). These receptors were obtained from a woman aged 45-59 years with acute COVID-19.

The V gene is TRBV18, the J gene TRBJ2-7, with 9 nucleotides matching TRBD1. V shed 2 bases, J shed 2 bases, and the junction held 7 bases outside the gene matches. CDR3 length equals 16 residues. Per germline, CDR1 KGHSH and CDR2 LQKENI. The CDR3 DNA is TGTGCCAGCTCACCAGGCCGGGACAGGGTACCCTACGAGCAGTACTTC. Protein sequence: CASSPGRDRVPYEQYF.

This clone was seen a single time. Other DNA sequences in the same sample also yield this CDR3. The chain carries TRBV18 and TRBJ1-1, with 9 bases lining up with TRBD1. The CDR3 covers 14 residues. The germline gives CDR1 KGHSH, CDR2 LQKENI. V was clipped by 1 base and J by 5 bases; unmatched bases: 2. In nucleotides, the CDR3 is TGTGCCAGCTCACCACAGGGACAGGGAACTGAAGCTTTCTTT. It codes for CASSPQGQGTEAFF. Variable domain in full (rest from reference TRBV18 and TRBJ1-1): NAGVMQNPRHLVRRRGQEARLRCSPMKGHSHVYWYRQLPEEGLKFMVYLQKENIIDESGMPKERFSAEFPKEGPSILRIQQVVRGDSAAYFCASSPQGQGTEAFFGQGTRLTVV.

The chain employs TRBV6-2 or TRBV6-3 and TRBJ2-7; 8 bases fit TRBD1. J was trimmed by 3 bases and V by 6 bases; bases with no gene match: 10. This CDR3 comprises 15 residues. Germline CDR1 is MNHEY and CDR2 is SVGEGT. CDR3 loop: CASSPNQGAHYEQYF. CDR3 in DNA: TGTGCCAGCAGCCCGAATCAGGGGGCGCACTACGAGCAGTACTTC.

The chain employs TRBV7-9 and TRBJ1-5, with D uncertain. CDR3 size: 14 residues. Per the germline V gene, CDR1 is SEHNR and CDR2 is FQNEAQ (reference sequence). Trimming cost V 10 bases and J 2 bases, with 15 bases left between them. CDR3 sequence (DNA): TGTGCCACCTCTCGAGGAGAAGGCAATCAGCCCCAGCATTTT. Protein product: CATSRGEGNQPQHF.

The CDR3 sequence is CASSYSRGSTNEKLFF. CDR3 bases: TGTGCCAGCAGTTACTCCAGGGGGTCCACTAATGAAAAACTGTTTTTT. This chain connects TRBV6-5 to TRBJ1-4; 7 nucleotides align to TRBD1. V was pared by 0 bases and J by 2 bases, with 3 bases of the junction left unmatched. Germline CDR1 and CDR2: MNHEY and SVGAGI. CDR3 length equals 16 residues.

The CDR3 DNA reads as TGCAGCGGGAAGACAGGGTCCTACGAGCAGTACTTC. Residues: CSGKTGSYEQYF. This chain connects TRBV29-1 to TRBJ2-7; 7 bases are a match to TRBD1. V shed 7 bases, J shed 1 base, and the junction held 4 bases outside the gene matches. The CDR3 loop spans 12 amino acids. CDR1 is SQVTM, CDR2 ANQGSEA, per germline.

The chain uses TRBV6-6 and TRBJ2-2; D unclear. V was trimmed by 7 bases and J by 2 bases, leaving 11 bases between them. CDR3 size: 14 residues. CDR1 is MNHNY, CDR2 SVGAGI, per germline (reference sequence). The CDR3 is CASNEAINTGELFF. The CDR3, as DNA: TGTGCCAGCAATGAGGCGATAAACACCGGGGAGCTGTTTTTT.

The chain has TRBV4-3 and TRBJ2-3, with D maybe TRBD1 (6 bases). V lost 0 bases to trimming and J lost 2 bases, with 9 bases between them. Germline V lookup: CDR1 LGHNA, CDR2 YSLEER. The CDR3 has 15 amino acids. The CDR3 DNA is TGCGCCAGCAGCCAAGAGGACAGCCCCACAGATACGCAGTATTTT. Its translation is CASSQEDSPTDTQYF.

CDR3 bases: TGCGCCAGCAGCCGACTAGAAGAGACCCAGTACTTC. Encoded protein: CASSRLEETQYF. This sequence joins TRBV5-1 and TRBJ2-5; D perhaps matches TRBD2 (6 bases). Germline loops: CDR1 SGHRS, CDR2 YFSETQ. The CDR3 consists of 12 residues. V lost 4 bases and J lost 3, with 7 bases in between.

The gene calls are TRBV6-5 and TRBJ1-1, with 7 bases that match TRBD1. Germline-derived CDR1 and CDR2 are MNHEY and SVGAGI. V was pared by 6 bases and J by 6 bases, with 10 bases of the junction left unmatched. The CDR3 has 14 amino acids. The CDR3 reads CASSLGGAKSEAFF. DNA for the CDR3: TGTGCCAGCAGCCTAGGGGGCGCGAAGTCTGAAGCTTTCTTT.

About this clone: This specimen includes other DNA sequences encoding the same CDR3. V usage is TRBV30 and J usage is TRBJ2-1, with TRBD2 matching 10 bases. Unmatched junction bases numbered 6, after V lost 0 bases and J lost 10 bases. The CDR3 totals 14 residues. Germline loops: CDR1 GTSNPN, CDR2 SVGIG (reference sequence). The CDR3 here is CAWSVGLAGDEQFF. CDR3 in DNA: TGTGCCTGGAGTGTAGGGCTAGCGGGGGACGAGCAGTTCTTC.

This clone occurred once. V is TRBV29-1 and J is TRBJ1-1; 7 bases align to TRBD1. Per the germline V gene, CDR1 is SQVTM and CDR2 is ANQGSEA. Trimming at V came to 6 bases and at J to 6 bases, leaving 7 bases not matched to a gene. The CDR3 loop spans 12 amino acids. CDR3 nucleotides: TGCAGCGTCGTCCCAGGGGGGTCTGAAGCTTTCTTT. It translates to CSVVPGGSEAFF.

There are many counts of this clone. The chain recombines TRBV30 with TRBJ1-3; 10 positions match TRBD1. The CDR3 spans 18 residues. The trim removed 3 bases at V and 0 bases at J, leaving 11 bases unmatched. Germline values: CDR1 GTSNPN, CDR2 SVGIG (reference sequence). CDR3 bases: TGTGCCTGGAGCCGGGACAGGGGCTTTCGGCACTCTGGAAACACCATATATTTT. It codes for CAWSRDRGFRHSGNTIYF. Full variable domain (rest looked up from reference TRBV30 and TRBJ1-3): SQTIHQWPATLVQPVGSPLSLECTVEGTSNPNLYWYRQAAGRGLQLLFYSVGIGQISSEVPQNLSASRPQDRQFILSSKKLLLSDSGFYLCAWSRDRGFRHSGNTIYFGEGSWLTVV.

The chain recombines TRBV10-3 with TRBJ1-4, with TRBD1 as a possible D gene (5 bases). V was clipped by 3 bases and J by 8 bases, with 13 bases between them. Germline-derived CDR1 and CDR2 are ENHRY and SYGVKD. This CDR3 is 14 amino acids long. Written as DNA, the CDR3 is TGTGCCATCAGTGAAAGAGGGGAGGGCGAAAAACTGTTTTTT. It specifies CAISERGEGEKLFF.

The genes are TRBV18 and TRBJ1-5; no clear D gene. The CDR3 runs to 13 residues. The V end was cut by 2 bases, the J end by 5 bases, with 7 bases between. Germline CDR1 reads KGHSH; CDR2 reads LQKENI. The CDR3 region is CASSPNRDQPQHF. CDR3 in DNA: TGTGCCAGCTCACCAAATCGTGATCAGCCCCAGCATTTT. Supplemented by reference TRBV18 and TRBJ1-5, the full variable domain reads NAGVMQNPRHLVRRRGQEARLRCSPMKGHSHVYWYRQLPEEGLKFMVYLQKENIIDESGMPKERFSAEFPKEGPSILRIQQVVRGDSAAYFCASSPNRDQPQHFGDGTRLSIL.

The chain joins TRBV7-9 to TRBJ1-5, with D unclear. CDR3 length: 14 amino acids. Between the trimmed V and J ends, which lost 1 base and 3 bases, there was a span of 7 bases. The germline CDR1 and CDR2 sequences are SEHNR and FQNEAQ (reference sequence). In DNA form, the CDR3 reads TGTGCCAGCAGCTTAGGAGAAATCAATCAGCCCCAGCATTTT. Protein: CASSLGEINQPQHF. The full variable domain, with the rest looked up from reference TRBV7-9 and TRBJ1-5, is DTGVSQNPRHKITKRGQNVTFRCDPISEHNRLYWYRQTLGQGPEFLTYFQNEAQLEKSRLLSDRFSAERPKGSFSTLEIQRTEQGDSAMYLCASSLGEINQPQHFGDGTRLSIL.

The CDR3 loop is CASSLLSAIAEAFF. The CDR3 DNA follows: TGTGCCAGCAGCCTCCTCAGCGCGATCGCTGAAGCTTTCTTT. V is TRBV5-8 and J is TRBJ1-1; D gene ambiguous. The CDR3 covers 14 residues. Germline assignment: CDR1 SGHTS and CDR2 YDEGEE. Trimming cost V 4 bases and J 6 bases, with 16 bases left between them.

J is TRBJ2-3 and V is TRBV10-3; TRBD1 agrees at 7 bases. The germline gives CDR1 ENHRY, CDR2 SYGVKD. After removal of 7 bases from V and 2 bases from J, the junction contained 9 bases not matched to a gene. The CDR3 covers 15 residues. CDR3 nucleotides: TGTGCCATCAAAGGGACAGAGAAGATCACAGATACGCAGTATTTT. Translation gives CAIKGTEKITDTQYF.

This chain joins TRBV27 and TRBJ1-2, with 9 bases identical to TRBD1. Germline V lookup: CDR1 MNHEY, CDR2 SMNVEV (reference sequence). J gave up 7 bases and V 4 bases, and 10 bases lay outside the gene matches. The CDR3 consists of 15 residues. The CDR3 reads CASSSLLGTGFGYTF. For the CDR3, the DNA is TGTGCCAGCAGTTCGCTTCTCGGGACAGGGTTTGGCTACACCTTC.

The chain couples TRBV27 to TRBJ1-2, with D possibly matching TRBD1 (6 bases). Deletions cut 0 bases from V and 10 bases from J, with 12 bases between. This CDR3 region has 13 residues. CDR1 and CDR2 (germline): MNHEY, SMNVEV (reference sequence). The CDR3 here is CASSLSGTTDYTF. CDR3 DNA sequence: TGTGCCAGCAGTTTATCCGGGACAACGGACTACACCTTC.

The chain uses TRBV11-2 and TRBJ2-1; D may be TRBD1 (5 bases). This CDR3 spans 15 amino acids. The germline V and J ends were trimmed by 5 bases and 0 bases, with 11 bases remaining between them. The germline V gene encodes CDR1 SGHAT and CDR2 FQNNGV. The CDR3 protein is CASSADISSYNEQFF. For the CDR3, the DNA is TGTGCCAGCAGCGCGGACATTAGCTCCTACAATGAGCAGTTCTTC.